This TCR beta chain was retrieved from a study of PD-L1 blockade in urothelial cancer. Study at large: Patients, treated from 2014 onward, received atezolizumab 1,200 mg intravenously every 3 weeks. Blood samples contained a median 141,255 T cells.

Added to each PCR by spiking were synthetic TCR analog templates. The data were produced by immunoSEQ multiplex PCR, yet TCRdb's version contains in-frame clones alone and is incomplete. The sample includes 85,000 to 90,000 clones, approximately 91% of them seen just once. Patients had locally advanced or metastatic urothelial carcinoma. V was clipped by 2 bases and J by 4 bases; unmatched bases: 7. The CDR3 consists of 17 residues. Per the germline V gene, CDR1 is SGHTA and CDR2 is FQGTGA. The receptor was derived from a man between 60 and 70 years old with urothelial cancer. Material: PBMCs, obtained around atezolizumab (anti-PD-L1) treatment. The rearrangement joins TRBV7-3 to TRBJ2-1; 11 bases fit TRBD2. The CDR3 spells CASSLGSGRASYNEQFF. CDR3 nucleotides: TGTGCCAGCAGCTTAGGTAGCGGGAGGGCCAGTTACAATGAGCAGTTCTTC.